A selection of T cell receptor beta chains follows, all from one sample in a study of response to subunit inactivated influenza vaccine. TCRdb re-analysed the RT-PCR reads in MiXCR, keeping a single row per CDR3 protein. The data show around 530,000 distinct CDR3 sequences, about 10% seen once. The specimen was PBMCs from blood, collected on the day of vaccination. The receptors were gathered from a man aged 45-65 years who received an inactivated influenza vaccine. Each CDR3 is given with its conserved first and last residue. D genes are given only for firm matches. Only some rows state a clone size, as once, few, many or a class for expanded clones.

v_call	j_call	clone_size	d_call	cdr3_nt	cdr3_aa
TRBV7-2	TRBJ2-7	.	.	TGTGCCAGCAGCTTAAACACAGGGCCCAACGAGCAGTACTTC	CASSLNTGPNEQYF
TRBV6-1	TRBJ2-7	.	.	TGTGCCAGCAGCGCCGCCCGGGGCTCCTACGAGCAGTACTTC	CASSAARGSYEQYF
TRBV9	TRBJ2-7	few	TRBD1	TGTGCCAGCAGCCCACAGGGGGCACGGTACGAGCAGTACTTC	CASSPQGARYEQYF
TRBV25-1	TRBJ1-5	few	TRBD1	TGTGCCAGCAGTCCAGGGGGCACTCAGCCCCAGCATTTT	CASSPGGTQPQHF
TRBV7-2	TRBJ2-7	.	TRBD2	TGTGCCAGCAGCGAGGGACTAGCGAGCTACGAGCAGTACTTC	CASSEGLASYEQYF
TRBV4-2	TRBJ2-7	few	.	TGTGCCAGCAGCCAGGAGCTAAGGACGGAAAACTACGAGCAGTACTTC	CASSQELRTENYEQYF
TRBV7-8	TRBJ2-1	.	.	TGTGCCAGCAGCTTAGCGTGGGATGAGCAGTTCTTC	CASSLAWDEQFF
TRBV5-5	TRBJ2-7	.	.	TGTGCCATCAGCACGGGGTACATCTACGAGCAGTACTTC	CAISTGYIYEQYF
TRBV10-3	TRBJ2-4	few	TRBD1	TGTGCCATCAGTGAGACCTCCGGGACAGGCGGGGACATTCAGTACTTC	CAISETSGTGGDIQYF
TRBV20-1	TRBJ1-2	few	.	TGCAGTGCGGAAATCGACAGGAGCGGCTACACCTTC	CSAEIDRSGYTF
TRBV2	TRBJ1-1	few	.	TGTGCCAGCAGTACCTATGCGGGGACCCTGAACACTGAAGCTTTCTTT	CASSTYAGTLNTEAFF
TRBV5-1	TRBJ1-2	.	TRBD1	TGCGCCAGCAGCCCGACAGGGGTCTATGGCTACACCTTC	CASSPTGVYGYTF
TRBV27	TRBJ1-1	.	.	TGTGCCAGCAGTTTCCTCCTAAATCAGGGGAACACTGAAGCTTTCTTT	CASSFLLNQGNTEAFF
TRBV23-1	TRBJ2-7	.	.	TGCGCCAGCAGTCTATCAGGTCGGCCCTCCTACGAGCAGTACTTC	CASSLSGRPSYEQYF
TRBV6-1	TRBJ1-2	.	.	TGTGCCAGCAGTGAAGCCGGCAGGGGTGGCTACACCTTC	CASSEAGRGGYTF
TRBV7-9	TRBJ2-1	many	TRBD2	TGTGCCAGCAGCCTGACTAGCGGGGGATACAATGAGCAGTTCTTC	CASSLTSGGYNEQFF
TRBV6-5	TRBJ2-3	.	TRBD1	TGTGCCAGCAGTTACGGACAGGGTCGCCGGACGCAGTATTTT	CASSYGQGRRTQYF
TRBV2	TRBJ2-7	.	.	TGTGCCAGCAGTGGCTCCCGACGAACCTATGAGCAGTACTTC	CASSGSRRTYEQYF
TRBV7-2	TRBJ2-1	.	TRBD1	TGTGCCAGCAGCTTCTCTCGGGACAGGCCCCATGAGCAGTTCTTC	CASSFSRDRPHEQFF
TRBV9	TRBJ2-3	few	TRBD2	TGTGCCAGCAGCTCCGGGGTAGCGGGTTACAAAGATACGCAGTATTTT	CASSSGVAGYKDTQYF
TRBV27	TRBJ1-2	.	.	TGTGCCAGCAGTTTAAAGGCGTCAGGGAGAGGCTACACCTTC	CASSLKASGRGYTF
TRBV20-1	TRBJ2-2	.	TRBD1	TGCAGTGCAACGACAGGGATCAACACCGGGGAGCTGTTTTTT	CSATTGINTGELFF
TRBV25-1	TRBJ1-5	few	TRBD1	TGTGCCAGCAGAGGACAGGGTAATCAGCCCCAGCATTTT	CASRGQGNQPQHF
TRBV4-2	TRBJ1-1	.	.	TGTGCCAGCAGCCATGAAGTTACAGGGAACACTGAAGCTTTCTTT	CASSHEVTGNTEAFF
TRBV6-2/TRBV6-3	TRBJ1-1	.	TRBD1	TGTGCCAGCACCAAGCTCACAGGGGTCCCTGAAGCTTTCTTT	CASTKLTGVPEAFF
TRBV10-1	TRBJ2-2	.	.	TGCGCCAGCAGTGTTATCCCTTTAGGGGAGCTGTTTTTT	CASSVIPLGELFF
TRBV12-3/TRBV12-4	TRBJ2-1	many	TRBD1	TGTGCCAGCAGTTTGGAGGACAGGGGATACAATGAGCAGTTCTTC	CASSLEDRGYNEQFF
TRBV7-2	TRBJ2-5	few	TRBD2	TGTGCCAGCAGCTTAGTTGCTAGCGGGGCGCGGTCCGCCCAGTACTTC	CASSLVASGARSAQYF
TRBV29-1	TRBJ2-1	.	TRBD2	TGCAGCGTTCCGGGACTAGCGGGCTCCTACAATGAGCAGTTCTTC	CSVPGLAGSYNEQFF
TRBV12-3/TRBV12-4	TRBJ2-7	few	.	TGTGCCAGCAGAAGGGGCCGATACTACGAGCAGTACTTC	CASRRGRYYEQYF
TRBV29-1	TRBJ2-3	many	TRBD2	TGCAGCGCCGAGGGACTAGCGGGAACGAGGAGCACAGATACGCAGTATTTT	CSAEGLAGTRSTDTQYF
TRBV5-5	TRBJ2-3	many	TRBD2	TGTGCCAGCAGCTTCATGACGGGGGGGGCACGAGATACGCAGTATTTT	CASSFMTGGARDTQYF
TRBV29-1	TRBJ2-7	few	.	TGCAGCGTTGAGGGGACCCGGACAGACACCTACGAGCAGTACTTC	CSVEGTRTDTYEQYF
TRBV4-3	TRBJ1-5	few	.	TGCGCCAGCAGCCAAGCAGGGGGCAATCAGCCCCAGCATTTT	CASSQAGGNQPQHF
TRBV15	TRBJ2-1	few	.	TGTGCCACCAGCAGAGATATCATCTACAATGAGCAGTTCTTC	CATSRDIIYNEQFF
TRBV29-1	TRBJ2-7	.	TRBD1	TGCAGCGTTCTAACAGGGGCTTTGCAGTACTTC	CSVLTGALQYF
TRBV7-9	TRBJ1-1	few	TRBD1	TGTGCCAGCAGCAAGACAGGGGGCGAGGGCACTGAAGCTTTCTTT	CASSKTGGEGTEAFF
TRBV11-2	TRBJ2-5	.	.	TGTGCCAGCAGCTTGTACGCCCGGCAGGGACAGACCCAGTACTTC	CASSLYARQGQTQYF
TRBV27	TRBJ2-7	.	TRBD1	TGTGCCAGCAGCCGACAGGGCTCGCCCGAGCAGTACTTC	CASSRQGSPEQYF
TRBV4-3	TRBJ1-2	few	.	TGCGCCAGCAGCCAAAAGGCGTCCGGGCGGGGCTATGGCTACACCTTC	CASSQKASGRGYGYTF
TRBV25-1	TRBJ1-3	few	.	TGTGCCAGCAGTGAAGGGACCGGGAACACCATATATTTT	CASSEGTGNTIYF
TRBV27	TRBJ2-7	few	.	TGTGCCAGCAGTACCCGGGACGACACCTACGAGCAGTACTTC	CASSTRDDTYEQYF
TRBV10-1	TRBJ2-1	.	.	TGCGCCAGCAGTGAGTCCCGGCGGGGTCTCTCCTACAATGAGCAGTTCTTC	CASSESRRGLSYNEQFF
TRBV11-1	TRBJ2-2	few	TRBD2	TGTGCCAGCACCCCGAGATGGGACTATACTACCAGACGCACCGGGGAGCTGTTTTTT	CASTPRWDYTTRRTGELFF
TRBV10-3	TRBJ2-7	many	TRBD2	TGTGCCATCAGTGAGATGGGACTAGCGGGGCCCTGGACCTACGAGCAGTACTTC	CAISEMGLAGPWTYEQYF
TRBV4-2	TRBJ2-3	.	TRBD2	TGTGCCAGCAGCCAAGATCTTAGCGGGGGACTAGGGGCAGATACGCAGTATTTT	CASSQDLSGGLGADTQYF
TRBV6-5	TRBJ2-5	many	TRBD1	TGTGCCAGCAGCTACAGGGGAGAGGAGACCCAGTACTTC	CASSYRGEETQYF
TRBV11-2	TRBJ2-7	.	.	TGTGCCAGCAGCTTTATCATCGGGGGTAGCGGAGAGCAGTACTTC	CASSFIIGGSGEQYF